Sequencing of this TCR beta chain was carried out in a study of read filtering for tumor transcriptome and immune sequencing. Study-wide background: After DNase treatment, RNA was made into whole-transcriptome libraries. TCR-mapped reads were about 4.05 to 11 million with IR-seq versus roughly 75 to 1,400 with RNA-seq. Broader study findings: Approximately 77% of IR-seq clonotypes had a single read, yet these held 3% to 4% of reads.

Every patient had bone marrow sampled while the disease was active. From 300 to 400 ng of RNA, a library with molecular barcoded alpha/delta and beta/gamma adaptors was made. TCRdb re-derived calls from the reads in MiXCR, one entry per CDR3 protein. The sample has fewer than 90,000 distinct CDR3 sequences; 12% are singletons. Many counts were recorded for this clonotype. What it recognizes is unknown. Germline CDR1 is LGHNA and CDR2 is YNFKEQ. V lost 3 bases and J lost 6, with 11 bases in between. This CDR3 has 14 amino acids. The gene calls are TRBV4-2 and TRBJ1-4; D gene unclear. The sample was a population of CD138-negative cells sorted from bone marrow. This TCR was sampled from a donor at least 40 years old with multiple myeloma. The CDR3 nucleotides read TGTGCCAGCAGCCAGGAACTAGGGTATGAAAAACTGTTTTTT. It encodes CASSQELGYEKLFF.